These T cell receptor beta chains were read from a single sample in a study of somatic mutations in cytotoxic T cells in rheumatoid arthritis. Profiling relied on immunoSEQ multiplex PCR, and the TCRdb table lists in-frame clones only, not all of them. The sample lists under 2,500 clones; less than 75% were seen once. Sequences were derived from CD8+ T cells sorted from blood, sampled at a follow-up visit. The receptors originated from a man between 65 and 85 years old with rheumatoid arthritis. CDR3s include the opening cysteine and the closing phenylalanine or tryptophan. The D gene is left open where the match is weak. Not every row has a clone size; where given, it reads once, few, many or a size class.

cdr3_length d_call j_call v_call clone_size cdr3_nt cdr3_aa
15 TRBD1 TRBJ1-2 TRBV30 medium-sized TGTGCCTGGGAAAAAGGACAGGGGGAGATTTATGGCTACACCTTC CAWEKGQGEIYGYTF
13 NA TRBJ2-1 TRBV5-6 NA TGTGCCAGCAGCTTCTACGGGGCCAATGAGCAGTTCTTC CASSFYGANEQFF
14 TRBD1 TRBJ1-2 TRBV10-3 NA TGTGCCATCAGTACCGGGACAGGGGTGGAGGACTACACCTTC CAISTGTGVEDYTF
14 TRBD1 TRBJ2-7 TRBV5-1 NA TGCGCCAGCAGCTTCGGGACAGGGGTAGGCGAGCAGTACTTC CASSFGTGVGEQYF
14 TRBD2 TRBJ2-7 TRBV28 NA TGTGCCAGCAGTTTACGGGGGGGGTCCTACGAGCAGTACTTC CASSLRGGSYEQYF
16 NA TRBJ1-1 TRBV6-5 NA TGTGCCAGCAGTTACTCGGATCGGCAGGGCTGGGCTGAAGCTTTCTTT CASSYSDRQGWAEAFF
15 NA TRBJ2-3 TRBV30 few TGTGCCTGGCACCGGGGAGGCCTTAGCACAGATACGCAGTATTTT CAWHRGGLSTDTQYF
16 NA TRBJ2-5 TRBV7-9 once TGTGCCAGCAGCTTAGACCCGACAACGTACCAAGAGACCCAGTACTTC CASSLDPTTYQETQYF
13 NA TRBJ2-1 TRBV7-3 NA TGTGCCAGCAGCACCACTAGCTACGATGAGCAGTTCTTC CASSTTSYDEQFF
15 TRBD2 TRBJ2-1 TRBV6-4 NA TGTGCCAGCAGTGTTTGGGAGGGAGAGGACAATGAGCAGTTCTTC CASSVWEGEDNEQFF
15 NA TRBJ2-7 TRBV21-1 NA TGTGCCAGCAGCAAAGATCGGGGAGGGCTCCACGAGCAGTACTTC CASSKDRGGLHEQYF
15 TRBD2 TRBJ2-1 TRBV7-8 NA TGTGCCAGCAGCTTAGGGGGCGGGGGGAGTGATGAGCAGTTCTTC CASSLGGGGSDEQFF